This entry describes one T cell receptor (beta chain). Germline loops: CDR1 MNHEY, CDR2 SMNVEV (reference sequence). V lost 0 bases and J 10 bases, leaving 7 bases between the germline ends. This CDR3 contains 13 residues. Measured with immunoSEQ multiplex PCR; TCRdb has only the in-frame clones, and not every one. The table lists about 84,000 clones, roughly 91% of them singletons. This sample stems from a study of control samples from healthy donors and cancer patients. The sequencing input was blood. The V gene is TRBV27, the J gene TRBJ1-6; D is undetermined. The receptor's source is a man aged 25 to 40 in good health. CDR3 loop: CASSLSIESPLHF. The CDR3 DNA reads as TGTGCCAGCAGTTTATCTATTGAATCACCCCTCCACTTT.